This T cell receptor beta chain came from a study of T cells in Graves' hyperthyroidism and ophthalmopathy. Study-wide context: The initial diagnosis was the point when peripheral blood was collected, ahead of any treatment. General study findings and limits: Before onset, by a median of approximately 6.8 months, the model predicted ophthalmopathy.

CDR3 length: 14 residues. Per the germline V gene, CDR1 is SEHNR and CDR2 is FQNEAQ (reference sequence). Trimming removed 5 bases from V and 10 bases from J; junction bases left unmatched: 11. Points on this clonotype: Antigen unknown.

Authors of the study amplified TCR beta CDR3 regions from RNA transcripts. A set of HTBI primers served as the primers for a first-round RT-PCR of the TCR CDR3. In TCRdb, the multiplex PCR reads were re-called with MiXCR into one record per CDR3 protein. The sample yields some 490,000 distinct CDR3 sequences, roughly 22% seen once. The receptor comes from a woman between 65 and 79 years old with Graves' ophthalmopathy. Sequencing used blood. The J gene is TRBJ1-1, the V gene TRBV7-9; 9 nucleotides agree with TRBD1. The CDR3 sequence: CASSRTGEAGRAFF. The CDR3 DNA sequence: TGTGCCAGCAGCAGGACAGGGGAAGCCGGGAGAGCTTTCTTT.